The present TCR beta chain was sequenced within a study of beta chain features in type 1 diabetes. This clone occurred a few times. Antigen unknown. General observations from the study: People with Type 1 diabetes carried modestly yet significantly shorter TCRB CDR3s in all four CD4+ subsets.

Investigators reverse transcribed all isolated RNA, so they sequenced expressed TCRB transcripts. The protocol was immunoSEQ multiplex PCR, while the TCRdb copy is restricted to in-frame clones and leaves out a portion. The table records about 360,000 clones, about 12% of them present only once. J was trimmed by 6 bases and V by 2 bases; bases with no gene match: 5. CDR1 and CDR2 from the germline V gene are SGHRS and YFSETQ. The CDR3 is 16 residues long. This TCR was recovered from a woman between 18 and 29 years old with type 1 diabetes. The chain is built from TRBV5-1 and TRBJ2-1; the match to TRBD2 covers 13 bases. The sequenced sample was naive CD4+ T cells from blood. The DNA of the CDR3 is TGCGCCAGCAGCTTCGGACTAGCGGGAGTTTCCAATGAGCAGTTCTTC. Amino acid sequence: CASSFGLAGVSNEQFF.